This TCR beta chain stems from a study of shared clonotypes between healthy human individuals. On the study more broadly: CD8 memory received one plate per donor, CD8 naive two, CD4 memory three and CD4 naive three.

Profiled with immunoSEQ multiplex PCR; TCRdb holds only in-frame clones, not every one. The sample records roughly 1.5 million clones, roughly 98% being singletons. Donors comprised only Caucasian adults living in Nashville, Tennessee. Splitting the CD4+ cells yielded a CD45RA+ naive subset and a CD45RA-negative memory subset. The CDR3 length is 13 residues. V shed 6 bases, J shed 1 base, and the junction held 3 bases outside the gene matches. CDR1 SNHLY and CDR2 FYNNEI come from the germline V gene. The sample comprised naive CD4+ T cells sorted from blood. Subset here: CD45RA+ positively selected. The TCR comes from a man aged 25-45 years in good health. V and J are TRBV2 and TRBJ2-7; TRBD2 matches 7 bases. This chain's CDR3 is CASRAGVSYEQYF. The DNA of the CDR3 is TGTGCCAGCAGGGCGGGAGTGTCCTACGAGCAGTACTTC. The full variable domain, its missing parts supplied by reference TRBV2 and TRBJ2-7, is EPEVTQTPSHQVTQMGQEVILRCVPISNHLYFYWYRQILGQKVEFLVSFYNNEISEKSEIFDDQFSVERPDGSNFTLKIRSTKLEDSAMYFCASRAGVSYEQYFGPGTRLTVT.